This entry describes one T cell receptor (beta chain). The sample comes from a study of shared clonotypes between healthy human individuals. Germline V gene sequence: CDR1 LNHDA, CDR2 SQIVND (reference sequence). This CDR3 contains 16 residues. V was clipped by 5 bases and J by 1 base; unmatched bases: 8. Several immunoSEQ plates received, in even portions, the genomic DNA of each subset. In the source study's methods: In the immunoSEQ data, sequences were junction-only and lacked quality scores, so filtering differed. Data came from immunoSEQ multiplex PCR; TCRdb stores just in-frame clones and leaves some out. V, J and clone size derive from that table, while D and trimming were established from the DNA sequence. The sample lists 650,000 to 800,000 clones; 55% to 75% were seen once.

The sequenced sample consisted of memory CD4+ T cells sorted from blood. Stated subset: CD45RA-negative fraction. The source is a woman in her thirties in good health. The chain employs TRBV19 and TRBJ2-3, with TRBD2 matching over 8 bases. The CDR3 region is CASSFGLASGTDTQYF. The CDR3 region has the DNA TGTGCCAGTAGTTTCGGACTAGCTAGTGGCACAGATACGCAGTATTTT.